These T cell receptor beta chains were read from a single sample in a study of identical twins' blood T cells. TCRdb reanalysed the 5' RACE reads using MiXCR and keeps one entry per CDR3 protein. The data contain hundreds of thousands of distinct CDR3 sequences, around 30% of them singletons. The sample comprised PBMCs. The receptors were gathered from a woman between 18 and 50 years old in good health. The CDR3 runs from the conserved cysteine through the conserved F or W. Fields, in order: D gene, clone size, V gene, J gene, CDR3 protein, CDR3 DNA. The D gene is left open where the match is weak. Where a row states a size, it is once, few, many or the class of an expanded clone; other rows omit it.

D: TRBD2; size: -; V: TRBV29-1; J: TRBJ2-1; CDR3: CSVDRLADSYNEQFF; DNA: TGCAGCGTTGACCGACTAGCGGACTCCTACAATGAGCAGTTCTTC
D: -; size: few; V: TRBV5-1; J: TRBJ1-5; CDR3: CASSTGHSNQPQHF; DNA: TGCGCCAGCAGCACGGGACACAGCAATCAGCCCCAGCATTTT
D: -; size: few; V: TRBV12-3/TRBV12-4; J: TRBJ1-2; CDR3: CASSLRVFYGYTF; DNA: TGTGCCAGCAGTTTACGGGTCTTCTATGGCTACACCTTC
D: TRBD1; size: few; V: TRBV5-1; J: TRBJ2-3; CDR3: CASSFPRDRGPTDTQYF; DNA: TGCGCCAGCAGCTTTCCTCGGGACAGGGGTCCCACAGATACGCAGTATTTT
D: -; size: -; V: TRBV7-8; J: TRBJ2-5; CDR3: CASSLALAFARVGETQYF; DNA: TGTGCCAGCAGCTTAGCGCTTGCTTTTGCCAGGGTAGGAGAGACCCAGTACTTC
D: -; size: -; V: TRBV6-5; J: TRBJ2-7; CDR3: CASSATEPYEQYF; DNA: TGTGCCAGCAGTGCGACAGAACCCTACGAGCAGTACTTC
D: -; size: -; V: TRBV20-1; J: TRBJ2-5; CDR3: CSARVGGTQTQYF; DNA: TGCAGTGCTAGAGTTGGCGGGACACAGACCCAGTACTTC
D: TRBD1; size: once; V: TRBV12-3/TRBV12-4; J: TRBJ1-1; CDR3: CASSPRTGLNTESFF; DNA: TGTGCCAGCAGCCCTAGGACAGGGTTGAACACTGAATCTTTCTTT
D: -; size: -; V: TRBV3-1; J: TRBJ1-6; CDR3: CASSWKRRKNSPLHF; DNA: TGTGCCAGCAGCTGGAAAAGACGGAAAAATTCACCCCTCCACTTT
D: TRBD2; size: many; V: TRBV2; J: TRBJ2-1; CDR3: CASKLAGGSYNEQFF; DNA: TGTGCCAGCAAGCTAGCGGGGGGTTCCTACAATGAGCAGTTCTTC
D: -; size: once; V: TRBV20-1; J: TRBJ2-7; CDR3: CGGRNLYEQYF; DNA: TGCGGGGGACGGAACCTCTACGAGCAGTACTTC
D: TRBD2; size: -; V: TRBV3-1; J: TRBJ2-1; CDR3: CASSTTLAGGYNEQFF; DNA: TGTGCCAGCAGCACCACCCTAGCGGGGGGCTACAATGAGCAGTTCTTC
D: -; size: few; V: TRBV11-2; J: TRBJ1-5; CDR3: CASSLGPLRNQPQHF; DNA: TGTGCCAGCAGCTTAGGTCCTCTTCGCAATCAGCCCCAGCATTTT
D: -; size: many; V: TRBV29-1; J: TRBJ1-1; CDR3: CSSRQMNTEAFF; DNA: TGCAGCTCCAGACAAATGAACACTGAAGCTTTCTTT
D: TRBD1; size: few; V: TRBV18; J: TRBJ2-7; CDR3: CASSRYGTGDEQYF; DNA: TGTGCCAGCTCACGATATGGGACAGGGGACGAGCAGTACTTC
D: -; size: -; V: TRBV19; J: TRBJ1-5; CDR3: CASSIQGKGQPQHF; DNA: TGTGCCAGTAGTATCCAGGGGAAGGGTCAGCCCCAGCATTTT
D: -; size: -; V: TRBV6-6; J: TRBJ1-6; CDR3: CASSYGSAYNSPLHF; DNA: TGTGCCAGCAGTTACGGTTCAGCCTATAATTCACCCCTCCACTTT
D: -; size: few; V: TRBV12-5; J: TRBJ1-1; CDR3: CASGRRSTEAFF; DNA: TGTGCTAGTGGCCGCCGATCCACTGAAGCTTTCTTT
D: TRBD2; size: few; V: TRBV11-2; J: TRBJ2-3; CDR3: CASTVTSGGSDTQYF; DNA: TGTGCCAGCACCGTGACTAGCGGTGGTTCAGATACGCAGTATTTT
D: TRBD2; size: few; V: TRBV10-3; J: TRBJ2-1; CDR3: CAIAGSGSSYNEQFF; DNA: TGTGCCATCGCTGGGAGCGGGAGCTCCTACAATGAGCAGTTCTTC
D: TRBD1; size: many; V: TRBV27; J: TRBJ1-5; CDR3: CASSPWTGNQPQHF; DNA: TGTGCCAGCAGTCCATGGACAGGGAATCAGCCCCAGCATTTT
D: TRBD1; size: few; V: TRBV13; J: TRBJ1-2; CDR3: CASSLRDRNYGYTF; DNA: TGTGCCAGCAGCTTACGGGACAGGAATTATGGCTACACCTTC
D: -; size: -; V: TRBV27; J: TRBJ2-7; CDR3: CASSLQAGSPHGQYF; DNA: TGTGCCAGCAGTTTGCAGGCAGGGTCCCCACACGGGCAGTACTTC
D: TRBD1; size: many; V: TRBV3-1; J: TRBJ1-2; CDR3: CASSHPTGGGYTF; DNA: TGTGCCAGCAGCCACCCCACAGGGGGAGGCTACACCTTC
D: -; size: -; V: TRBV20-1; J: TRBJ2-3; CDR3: CSAREKDTQYF; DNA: TGCAGTGCAAGAGAGAAAGATACGCAGTATTTT
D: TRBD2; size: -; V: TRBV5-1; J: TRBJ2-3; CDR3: CASSLNSGRRNEQYF; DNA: TGCGCCAGCAGCTTGAATAGCGGGAGACGGAATGAGCAGTATTTT
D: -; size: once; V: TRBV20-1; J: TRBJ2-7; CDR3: CSASLQDLGEQYF; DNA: TGCAGTGCTAGTCTACAGGACCTAGGCGAGCAGTACTTC
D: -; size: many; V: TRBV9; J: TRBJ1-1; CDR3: CASSVGSGNTEAFF; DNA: TGTGCCAGCAGCGTAGGGTCAGGGAACACTGAAGCTTTCTTT
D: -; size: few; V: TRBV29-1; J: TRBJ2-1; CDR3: CSVAPVDEQFF; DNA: TGCAGCGTTGCTCCGGTCGATGAGCAGTTCTTC
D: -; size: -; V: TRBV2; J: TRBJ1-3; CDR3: CASSEGFAGSHLSGNTIYF; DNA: TGTGCCAGCAGTGAGGGGTTCGCGGGGTCCCACCTCTCTGGAAACACCATATATTTT
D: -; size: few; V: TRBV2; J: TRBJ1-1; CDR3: CASSPDRPEAFF; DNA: TGTGCCAGCAGTCCAGACAGGCCAGAAGCTTTCTTT
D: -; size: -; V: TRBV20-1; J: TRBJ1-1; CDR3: CSADGRNTEAFF; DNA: TGCAGTGCTGATGGACGGAACACTGAAGCTTTCTTT